This T cell receptor beta chain was retrieved from a study of shared T cell receptors in the human thymus. Libraries were prepared by immunoSEQ multiplex PCR; TCRdb keeps only in-frame clonotypes and omits some of them. This sample has about 400,000 clones, with around 95% found just once. The CDR3 has 17 amino acids. The V and J ends lost 3 bases and 1 base respectively, with 18 bases between them. Germline V gives CDR1 MNHEY, CDR2 SMNVEV (reference sequence). This TCR was sampled from a human donor. Sequences were obtained from thymocytes. J is TRBJ1-1 and V is TRBV27, with no clear D. The CDR3 here is CASSFLRGAGGNTEAFF. The CDR3 nucleotides read TGTGCCAGCAGTTTCCTCAGAGGCGCGGGCGGGAACACTGAAGCTTTCTTT.